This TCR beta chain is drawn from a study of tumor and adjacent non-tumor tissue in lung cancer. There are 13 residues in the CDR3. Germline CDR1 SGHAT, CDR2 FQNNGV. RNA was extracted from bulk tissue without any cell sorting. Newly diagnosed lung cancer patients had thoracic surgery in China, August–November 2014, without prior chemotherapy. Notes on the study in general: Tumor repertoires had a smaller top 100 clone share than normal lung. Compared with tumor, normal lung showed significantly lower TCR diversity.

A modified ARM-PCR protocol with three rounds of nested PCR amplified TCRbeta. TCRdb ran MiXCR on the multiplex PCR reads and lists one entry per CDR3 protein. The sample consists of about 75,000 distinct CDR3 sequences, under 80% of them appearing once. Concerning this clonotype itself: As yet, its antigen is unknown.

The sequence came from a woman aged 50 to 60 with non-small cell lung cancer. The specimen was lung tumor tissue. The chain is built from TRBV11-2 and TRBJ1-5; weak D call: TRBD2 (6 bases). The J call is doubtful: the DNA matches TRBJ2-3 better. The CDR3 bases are TGTGCCAGCAGCTTCGGGAGTAATCAGTCCCAGTATTTT. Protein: CASSFGSNQSQYF.